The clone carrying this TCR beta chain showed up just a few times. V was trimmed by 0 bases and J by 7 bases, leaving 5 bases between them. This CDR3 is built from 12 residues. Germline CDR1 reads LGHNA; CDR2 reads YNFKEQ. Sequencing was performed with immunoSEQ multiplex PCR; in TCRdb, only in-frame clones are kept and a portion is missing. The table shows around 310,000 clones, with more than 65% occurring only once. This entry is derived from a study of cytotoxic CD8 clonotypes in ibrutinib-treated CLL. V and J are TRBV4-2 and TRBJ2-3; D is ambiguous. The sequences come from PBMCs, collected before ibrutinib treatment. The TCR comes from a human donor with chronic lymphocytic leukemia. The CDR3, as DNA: TGTGCCAGCAGCCAAGAGGGTCATACGCAGTATTTT. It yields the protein CASSQEGHTQYF.